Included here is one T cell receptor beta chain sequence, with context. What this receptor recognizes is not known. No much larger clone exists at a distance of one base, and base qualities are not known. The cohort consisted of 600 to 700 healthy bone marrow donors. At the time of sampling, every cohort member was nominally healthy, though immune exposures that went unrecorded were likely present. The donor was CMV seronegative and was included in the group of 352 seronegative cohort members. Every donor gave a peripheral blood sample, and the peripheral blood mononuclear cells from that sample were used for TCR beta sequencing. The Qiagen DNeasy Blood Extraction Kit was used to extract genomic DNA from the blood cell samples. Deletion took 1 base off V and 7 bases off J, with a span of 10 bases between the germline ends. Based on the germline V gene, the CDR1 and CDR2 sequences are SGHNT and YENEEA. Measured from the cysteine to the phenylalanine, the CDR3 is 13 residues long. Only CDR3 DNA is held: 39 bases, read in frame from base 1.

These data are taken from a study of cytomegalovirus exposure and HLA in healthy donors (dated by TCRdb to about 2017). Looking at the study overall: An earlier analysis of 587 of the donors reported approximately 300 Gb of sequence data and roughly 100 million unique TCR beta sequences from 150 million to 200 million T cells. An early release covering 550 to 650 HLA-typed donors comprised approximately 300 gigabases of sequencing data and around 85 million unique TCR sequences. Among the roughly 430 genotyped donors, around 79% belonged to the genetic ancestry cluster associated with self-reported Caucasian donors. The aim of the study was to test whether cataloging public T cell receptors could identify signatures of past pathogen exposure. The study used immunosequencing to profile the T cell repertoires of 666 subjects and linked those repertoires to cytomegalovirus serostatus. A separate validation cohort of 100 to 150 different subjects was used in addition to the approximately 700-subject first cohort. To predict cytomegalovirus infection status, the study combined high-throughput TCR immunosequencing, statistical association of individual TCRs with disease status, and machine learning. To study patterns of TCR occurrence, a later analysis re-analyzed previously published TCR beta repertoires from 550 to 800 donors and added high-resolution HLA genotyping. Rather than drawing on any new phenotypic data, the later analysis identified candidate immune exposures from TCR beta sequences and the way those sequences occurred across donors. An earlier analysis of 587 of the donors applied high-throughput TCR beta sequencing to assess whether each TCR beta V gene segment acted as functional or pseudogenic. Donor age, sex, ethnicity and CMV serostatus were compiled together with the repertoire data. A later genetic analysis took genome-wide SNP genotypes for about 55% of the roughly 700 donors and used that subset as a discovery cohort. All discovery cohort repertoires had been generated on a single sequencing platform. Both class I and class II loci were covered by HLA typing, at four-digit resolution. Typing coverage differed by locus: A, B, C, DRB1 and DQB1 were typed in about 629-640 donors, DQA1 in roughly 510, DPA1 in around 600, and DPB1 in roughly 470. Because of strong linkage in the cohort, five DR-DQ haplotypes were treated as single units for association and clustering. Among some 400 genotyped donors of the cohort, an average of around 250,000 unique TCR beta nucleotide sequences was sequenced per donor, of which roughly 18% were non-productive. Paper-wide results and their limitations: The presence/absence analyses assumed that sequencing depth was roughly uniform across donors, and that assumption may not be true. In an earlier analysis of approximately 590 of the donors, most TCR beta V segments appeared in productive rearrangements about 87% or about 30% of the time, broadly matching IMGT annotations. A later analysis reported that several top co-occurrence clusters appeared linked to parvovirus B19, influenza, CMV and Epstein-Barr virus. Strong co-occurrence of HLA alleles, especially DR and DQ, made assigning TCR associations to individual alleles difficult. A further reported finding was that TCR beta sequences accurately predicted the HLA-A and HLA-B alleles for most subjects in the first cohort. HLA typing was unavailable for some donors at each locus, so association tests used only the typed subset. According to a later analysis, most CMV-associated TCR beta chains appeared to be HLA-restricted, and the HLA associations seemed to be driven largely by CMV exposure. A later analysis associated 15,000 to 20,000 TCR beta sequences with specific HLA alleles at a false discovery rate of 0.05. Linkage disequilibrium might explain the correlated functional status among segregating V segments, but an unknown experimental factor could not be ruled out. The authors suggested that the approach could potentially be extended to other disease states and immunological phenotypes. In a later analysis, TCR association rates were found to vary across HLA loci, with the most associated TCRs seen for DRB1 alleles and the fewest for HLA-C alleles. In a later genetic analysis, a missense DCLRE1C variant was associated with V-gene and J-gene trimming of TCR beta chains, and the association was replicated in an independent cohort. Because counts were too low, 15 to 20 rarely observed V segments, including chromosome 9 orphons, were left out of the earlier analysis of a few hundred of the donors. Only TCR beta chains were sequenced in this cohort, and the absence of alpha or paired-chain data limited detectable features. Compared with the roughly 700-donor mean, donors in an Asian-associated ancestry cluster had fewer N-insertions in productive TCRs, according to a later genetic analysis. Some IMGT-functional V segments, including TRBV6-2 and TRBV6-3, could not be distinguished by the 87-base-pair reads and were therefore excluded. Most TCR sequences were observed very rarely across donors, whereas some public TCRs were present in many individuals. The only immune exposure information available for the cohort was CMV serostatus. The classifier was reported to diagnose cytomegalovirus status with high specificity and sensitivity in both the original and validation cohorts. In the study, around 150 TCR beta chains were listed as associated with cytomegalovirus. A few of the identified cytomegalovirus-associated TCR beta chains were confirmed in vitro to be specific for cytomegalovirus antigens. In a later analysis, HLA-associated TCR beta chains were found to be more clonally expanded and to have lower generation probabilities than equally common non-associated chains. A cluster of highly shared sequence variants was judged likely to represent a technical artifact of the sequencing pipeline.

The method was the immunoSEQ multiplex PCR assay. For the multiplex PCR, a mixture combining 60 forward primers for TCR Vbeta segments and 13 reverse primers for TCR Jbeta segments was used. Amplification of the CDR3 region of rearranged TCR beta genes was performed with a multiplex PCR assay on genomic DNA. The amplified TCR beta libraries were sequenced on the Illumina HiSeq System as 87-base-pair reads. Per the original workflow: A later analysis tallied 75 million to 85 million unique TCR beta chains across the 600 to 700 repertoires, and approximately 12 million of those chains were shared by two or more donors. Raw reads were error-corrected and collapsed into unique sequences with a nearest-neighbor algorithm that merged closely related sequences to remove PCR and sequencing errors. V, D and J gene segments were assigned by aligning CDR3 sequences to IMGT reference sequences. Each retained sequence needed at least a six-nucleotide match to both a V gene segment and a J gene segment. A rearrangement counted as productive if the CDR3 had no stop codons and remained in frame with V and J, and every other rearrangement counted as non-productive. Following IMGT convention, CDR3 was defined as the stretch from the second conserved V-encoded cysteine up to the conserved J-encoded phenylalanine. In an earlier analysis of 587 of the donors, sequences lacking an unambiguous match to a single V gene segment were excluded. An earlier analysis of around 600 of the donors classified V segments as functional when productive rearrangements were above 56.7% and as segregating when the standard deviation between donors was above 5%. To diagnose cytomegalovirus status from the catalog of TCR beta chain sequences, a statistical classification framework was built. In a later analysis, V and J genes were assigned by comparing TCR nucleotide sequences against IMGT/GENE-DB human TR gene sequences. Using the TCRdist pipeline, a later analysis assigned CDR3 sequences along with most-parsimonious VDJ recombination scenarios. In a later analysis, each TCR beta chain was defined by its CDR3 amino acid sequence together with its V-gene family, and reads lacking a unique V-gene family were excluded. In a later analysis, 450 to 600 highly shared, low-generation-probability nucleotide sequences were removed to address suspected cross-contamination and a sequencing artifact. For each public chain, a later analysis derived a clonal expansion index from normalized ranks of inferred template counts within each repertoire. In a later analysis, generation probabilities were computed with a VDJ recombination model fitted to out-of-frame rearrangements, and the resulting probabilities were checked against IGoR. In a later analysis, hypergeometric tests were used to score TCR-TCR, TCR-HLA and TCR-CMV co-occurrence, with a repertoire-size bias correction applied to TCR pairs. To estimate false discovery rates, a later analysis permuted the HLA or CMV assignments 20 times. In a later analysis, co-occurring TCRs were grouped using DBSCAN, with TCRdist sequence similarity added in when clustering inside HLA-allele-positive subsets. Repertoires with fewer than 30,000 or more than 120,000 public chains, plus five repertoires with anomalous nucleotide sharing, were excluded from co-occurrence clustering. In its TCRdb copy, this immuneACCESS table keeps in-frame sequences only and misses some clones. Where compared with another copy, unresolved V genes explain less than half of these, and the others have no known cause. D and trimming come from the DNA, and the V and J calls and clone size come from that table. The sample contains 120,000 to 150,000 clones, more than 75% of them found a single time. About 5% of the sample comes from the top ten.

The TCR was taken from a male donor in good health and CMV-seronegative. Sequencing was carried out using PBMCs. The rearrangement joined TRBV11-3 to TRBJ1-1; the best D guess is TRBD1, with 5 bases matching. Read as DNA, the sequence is TGTGCCAGCAGCTTAGGACAGCAAAGTGAAGCTTTCTTT. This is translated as CASSLGQQSEAFF.